This entry describes one TCR beta chain. Its specificity is unknown. The record originates from a study of lymphopenia after photon versus proton radiotherapy. V was shortened by 3 bases and J by 2 bases, with 14 bases between the two germline ends. This CDR3 spans 15 amino acids. The germline gives CDR1 MNHEY, CDR2 SVGAGI. Study-level results: Relative stability marked proton patients; photon patients lost diversity and naive cells.

The method was immunoSEQ multiplex PCR; TCRdb's version includes in-frame clones alone and lacks a portion of them. The repertoire has around 25,000 clones, more than 80% of them found once; the top ten carry around 5.2%. This specimen was peripheral blood, taken from a patient treated with photon-based radiotherapy. The V and J genes are TRBV6-5 and TRBJ2-7; perhaps TRBD2 as D (5 bases). The receptor was isolated from a man younger than 40 with gastric cancer. CDR3 bases: TGTGCCAGCAGTTATGGGAGCGGCTCTACCTACGAGCAGTACTTC. Amino acid sequence: CASSYGSGSTYEQYF.